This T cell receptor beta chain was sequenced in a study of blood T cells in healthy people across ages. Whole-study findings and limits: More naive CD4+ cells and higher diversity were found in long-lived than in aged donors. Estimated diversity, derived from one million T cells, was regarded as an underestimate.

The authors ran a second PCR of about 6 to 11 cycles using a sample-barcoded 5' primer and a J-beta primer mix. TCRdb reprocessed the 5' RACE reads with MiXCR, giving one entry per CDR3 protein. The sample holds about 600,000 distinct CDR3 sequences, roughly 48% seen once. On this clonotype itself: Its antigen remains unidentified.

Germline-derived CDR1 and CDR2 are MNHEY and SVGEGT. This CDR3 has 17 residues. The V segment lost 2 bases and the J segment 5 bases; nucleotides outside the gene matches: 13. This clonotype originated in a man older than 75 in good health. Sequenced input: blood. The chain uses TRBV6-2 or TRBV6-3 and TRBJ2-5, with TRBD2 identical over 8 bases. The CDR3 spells CASSYEGTREPKETQYF. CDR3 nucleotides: TGTGCCAGCAGTTACGAGGGGACTAGAGAACCCAAGGAGACCCAGTACTTC.